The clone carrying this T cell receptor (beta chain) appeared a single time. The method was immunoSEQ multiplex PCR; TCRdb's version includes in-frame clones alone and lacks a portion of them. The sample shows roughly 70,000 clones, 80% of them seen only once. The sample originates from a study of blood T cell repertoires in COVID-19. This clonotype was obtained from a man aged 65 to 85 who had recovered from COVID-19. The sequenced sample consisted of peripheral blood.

CDR3 bases: TGTGCCAGTAGTCCGGGGGATACCCCCTACAATGAGCAGTTCTTC. This translates into CASSPGDTPYNEQFF. J is TRBJ2-1 and V is TRBV19; TRBD2 might be the D (6 bases). CDR3 length: 15 amino acids. Germline CDR1 reads LNHDA; CDR2 reads SQIVND (reference sequence). Trimming removed 5 bases from V and 2 bases from J, with 13 bases in between.